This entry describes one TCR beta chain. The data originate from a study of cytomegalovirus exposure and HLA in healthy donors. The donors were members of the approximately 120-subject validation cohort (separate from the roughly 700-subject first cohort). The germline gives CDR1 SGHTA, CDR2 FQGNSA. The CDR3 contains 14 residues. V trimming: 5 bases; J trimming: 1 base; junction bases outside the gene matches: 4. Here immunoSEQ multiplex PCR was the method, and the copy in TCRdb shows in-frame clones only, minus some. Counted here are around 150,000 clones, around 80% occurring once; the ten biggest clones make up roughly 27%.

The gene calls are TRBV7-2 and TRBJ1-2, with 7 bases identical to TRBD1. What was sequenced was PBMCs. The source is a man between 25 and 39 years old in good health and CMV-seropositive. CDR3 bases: TGTGCCAGCAGCCCTCAGGGGGGTAACTATGGCTACACCTTC. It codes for CASSPQGGNYGYTF.